This entry concerns a single TCR beta chain. Its specificity is not known. Here immunoSEQ multiplex PCR was the method, and the copy in TCRdb shows in-frame clones only, minus some. The data show around 71,000 clones, approximately 70% seen once. This sample stems from a study of vaccination effects on CD4 cells after COVID-19. General study findings and limits: Missing from the study were early post-infection timepoints, and its convalescent patients were few.

CD4+ T cells specific for antigen were expanded with viral peptide pools by the ViraFEST assay before sequencing. CD4+ T cell isolation took place after more than eight days of culture. Prior SARS-CoV-2 infection was absent in the vaccine recipients, as shown by negative nucleocapsid antibodies. The CDR3 contains 14 residues. Germline lookup yields CDR1 SGDLS and CDR2 YYNGEE. Deletions cut 4 bases from V and 4 bases from J, with 13 bases between. The sample here was CD4+ T cells from PBMCs cultured with HCoV-OC43 spike peptides, taken before COVID-19 vaccination. Documented subset: HCoV-OC43 spike overlapping peptide pool stimulation. V and J are TRBV9 and TRBJ2-3; weak D call: TRBD2 (6 bases). The source is a human donor who received a COVID-19 vaccine. In nucleotides, the CDR3 is TGTGCCAGCAGCCCGAAAGGGGAGGCAGATACGCAGTATTTT. This translates into CASSPKGEADTQYF. Complete variable domain (other parts from reference TRBV9 and TRBJ2-3): DSGVTQTPKHLITATGQRVTLRCSPRSGDLSVYWYQQSLDQGLQFLIQYYNGEERAKGNILERFSAQQFPDLHSELNLSSLELGDSALYFCASSPKGEADTQYFGPGTRLTVL.